Listed below are T cell receptor beta chains from one sample, sequenced in a study of siplizumab effects on memory and regulatory T cells. The table came from immunoSEQ multiplex PCR; TCRdb's copy has only in-frame clones and leaves some out. Among about 100,000 clones, less than 95% were seen once, and the ten largest hold approximately 0.58%. Sequencing input: Tregs sorted from blood. The receptors come from a human donor in good health. CDR3s include the opening cysteine and the closing phenylalanine or tryptophan. Fields, in order: CDR3 length, V gene, D gene, clone size, J gene, CDR3 DNA, CDR3 protein. A D gene is named only where the DNA matches it firmly. Rows may omit the clone size; those that give it use once, few, many or a size class.

len: 16
v_gene: TRBV4-1
d_gene: -
abundance: -
j_gene: TRBJ1-3
CDR3nt: TGCGCCAGCAGCCAAGTGTACCTGAACTCTGGAAACACCATATATTTT
CDR3aa: CASSQVYLNSGNTIYF

len: 17
v_gene: TRBV15
d_gene: -
abundance: once
j_gene: TRBJ1-4
CDR3nt: TGTGCCACCAGCAGAGGGTTGGTCGGCAGGCCAGGAGAAAAACTGTTTTTT
CDR3aa: CATSRGLVGRPGEKLFF

len: 14
v_gene: TRBV30
d_gene: -
abundance: -
j_gene: TRBJ1-3
CDR3nt: TGTGCCTGGAGTCTTACTAGTTCAACAAACACCATATATTTT
CDR3aa: CAWSLTSSTNTIYF

len: 13
v_gene: TRBV4-2
d_gene: -
abundance: -
j_gene: TRBJ2-5
CDR3nt: TGTGCCAGCAACGAACAGGGTCAGGGGACCCAGTACTTC
CDR3aa: CASNEQGQGTQYF

len: 17
v_gene: TRBV4-1
d_gene: TRBD2
abundance: -
j_gene: TRBJ2-4
CDR3nt: TGCGCCAGCAGCCAAGACGCGGCTAGCGGGAGGGGGGTCATTCAGTACTTC
CDR3aa: CASSQDAASGRGVIQYF

len: 15
v_gene: TRBV5-1
d_gene: -
abundance: -
j_gene: TRBJ2-3
CDR3nt: TGCGCCAGCAGCTCGTTACCGGGTGGGACAGATACGCAGTATTTT
CDR3aa: CASSSLPGGTDTQYF

len: 14
v_gene: TRBV19
d_gene: -
abundance: -
j_gene: TRBJ1-1
CDR3nt: TGTGCCAGTAGTCCTCGACGGGGGGGCACTGAAGCTTTCTTT
CDR3aa: CASSPRRGGTEAFF

len: 15
v_gene: TRBV15
d_gene: -
abundance: -
j_gene: TRBJ1-5
CDR3nt: TGTGCCACCAGCAGAGATTCATTAGTTGCTCAGCCCCAGCATTTT
CDR3aa: CATSRDSLVAQPQHF

len: 18
v_gene: TRBV11-2
d_gene: -
abundance: -
j_gene: TRBJ2-6
CDR3nt: TGTGCCAGCAGCTTACTGGCAGGGAAGTACTCTGGGGCCAACGTCCTGACTTTC
CDR3aa: CASSLLAGKYSGANVLTF

len: 15
v_gene: TRBV2
d_gene: TRBD2
abundance: -
j_gene: TRBJ2-7
CDR3nt: TGTGCCAGCCTGGGACTAGCGGGAGTAAATGGCGAGCAGTACTTC
CDR3aa: CASLGLAGVNGEQYF

len: 14
v_gene: TRBV2
d_gene: TRBD1
abundance: -
j_gene: TRBJ2-1
CDR3nt: TGTGCCACACAGGGACAGGGGGGTTTCAATGAGCAGTTCTTC
CDR3aa: CATQGQGGFNEQFF

len: 12
v_gene: TRBV19
d_gene: -
abundance: -
j_gene: TRBJ2-5
CDR3nt: TGTGCCAGTATAAAGGCGGGGGAGACCCAGTACTTC
CDR3aa: CASIKAGETQYF

len: 16
v_gene: TRBV19
d_gene: -
abundance: -
j_gene: TRBJ1-5
CDR3nt: TGTGCCAGTAGTAAACCTCGTACAGGTACAGGCCCGCCCCAGCATTTT
CDR3aa: CASSKPRTGTGPPQHF

len: 17
v_gene: TRBV15
d_gene: -
abundance: -
j_gene: TRBJ2-2
CDR3nt: TGTGCCACCAGCAGAGACCCGCCCCGAGGGGTACCCGGGGAGCTGTTTTTT
CDR3aa: CATSRDPPRGVPGELFF

len: 16
v_gene: TRBV5-1
d_gene: -
abundance: once
j_gene: TRBJ2-7
CDR3nt: TGCGCCAGCAGCCGCAATGTGGGGGGTGGCTCCTACGAGCAGTACTTC
CDR3aa: CASSRNVGGGSYEQYF

len: 14
v_gene: TRBV28
d_gene: TRBD1
abundance: once
j_gene: TRBJ1-3
CDR3nt: TGTGCCAGCAGCCAGGGACAGATAAGAAACACCATATATTTT
CDR3aa: CASSQGQIRNTIYF

len: 14
v_gene: TRBV7-2
d_gene: TRBD1
abundance: -
j_gene: TRBJ1-5
CDR3nt: TGTGCCAGCAGACAGGGGAACGGTGGACAGCCCCAGCATTTT
CDR3aa: CASRQGNGGQPQHF

len: 14
v_gene: TRBV19
d_gene: TRBD2
abundance: -
j_gene: TRBJ2-1
CDR3nt: TGTGCCAGTAGAGATCTAGCGGGGACCAATGAGCAGTTCTTC
CDR3aa: CASRDLAGTNEQFF

len: 13
v_gene: TRBV28
d_gene: TRBD1
abundance: -
j_gene: TRBJ1-2
CDR3nt: TGTGCCAGCAGTCTAACAGGGGCGGGGCGCTACACCTTC
CDR3aa: CASSLTGAGRYTF

len: 18
v_gene: TRBV6-1
d_gene: -
abundance: -
j_gene: TRBJ1-6
CDR3nt: TGTGCCAGCAGTGACAATCCAGGGCAGGCATCCTATAATTCACCCCTCCACTTT
CDR3aa: CASSDNPGQASYNSPLHF

len: 14
v_gene: TRBV30
d_gene: TRBD1
abundance: -
j_gene: TRBJ1-5
CDR3nt: TGTGCCTGGAGCGGGACAGGGTGGAGTCAGCCCCAGCATTTT
CDR3aa: CAWSGTGWSQPQHF

len: 15
v_gene: TRBV9
d_gene: -
abundance: -
j_gene: TRBJ2-2
CDR3nt: TGTGCCAGCAGCGTCGGTTACATAAACACCGGGGAGCTGTTTTTT
CDR3aa: CASSVGYINTGELFF

len: 15
v_gene: TRBV2
d_gene: -
abundance: -
j_gene: TRBJ2-6
CDR3nt: TGTGCCAGCGGACAGAATTGGGCTGGGGCCAACGTCCTGACTTTC
CDR3aa: CASGQNWAGANVLTF

len: 14
v_gene: TRBV5-4
d_gene: -
abundance: -
j_gene: TRBJ1-6
CDR3nt: TGTGCCAGCAGCTTGAGGACAGAGAATTCACCCCTCCACTTT
CDR3aa: CASSLRTENSPLHF

len: 12
v_gene: TRBV9
d_gene: -
abundance: -
j_gene: TRBJ2-7
CDR3nt: TGTGCCAGCAGCGTAGTAGGTGGCGAGCAGTACTTC
CDR3aa: CASSVVGGEQYF

len: 14
v_gene: TRBV30
d_gene: -
abundance: once
j_gene: TRBJ1-4
CDR3nt: TGTGCCTACAAATTACAGGGTTATTATGAAAAACTGTTTTTT
CDR3aa: CAYKLQGYYEKLFF

len: 14
v_gene: TRBV19
d_gene: TRBD2
abundance: -
j_gene: TRBJ2-3
CDR3nt: TGTGCCAGTAAAGCGGGACCTTTCACAGATACGCAGTATTTT
CDR3aa: CASKAGPFTDTQYF

len: 14
v_gene: TRBV5-1
d_gene: -
abundance: -
j_gene: TRBJ1-2
CDR3nt: TGCGCCAGCAGCTTGGACAGGGTGGTGCGTGGCTACACCTTC
CDR3aa: CASSLDRVVRGYTF

len: 13
v_gene: TRBV27
d_gene: -
abundance: few
j_gene: TRBJ1-5
CDR3nt: TGTGCCAGCAGGGGATCTCGGTCTCAGCCCCAGCATTTT
CDR3aa: CASRGSRSQPQHF

len: 16
v_gene: TRBV16
d_gene: TRBD1
abundance: -
j_gene: TRBJ1-2
CDR3nt: TGTGCCAGCAGCCATACTTGGGACAGGGCTAACTATGGCTACACCTTC
CDR3aa: CASSHTWDRANYGYTF

len: 15
v_gene: TRBV6-5
d_gene: -
abundance: few
j_gene: TRBJ2-7
CDR3nt: TGTGCCAGCAGTTACTCGAAGCCCACTAACTACGAGCAGTACTTC
CDR3aa: CASSYSKPTNYEQYF

len: 13
v_gene: TRBV7-9
d_gene: -
abundance: -
j_gene: TRBJ2-3
CDR3nt: TGTGCCAGCAGCTTAGGGGGGCCTACTAGGGAGTATTTT
CDR3aa: CASSLGGPTREYF

len: 13
v_gene: TRBV6-4
d_gene: -
abundance: -
j_gene: TRBJ1-1
CDR3nt: TGTGCCAGCAGCCCTACTTGGGGGACCGAAGCTTTCTTT
CDR3aa: CASSPTWGTEAFF

len: 16
v_gene: TRBV28
d_gene: -
abundance: -
j_gene: TRBJ1-5
CDR3nt: TGTGCCAGCAGTTTTAATTCAGGGATCGGGAATCAGCCCCAGCATTTT
CDR3aa: CASSFNSGIGNQPQHF